A single sample is the source of the 18 T cell receptor beta chains below, sequenced in a study of CD8+CD57+ T cells in acquired aplastic anemia. Researchers used genomic DNA as the template to profile TCR beta VDJ and CDR3. TCRdb re-derived calls from the reads in MiXCR, one entry per CDR3 protein. Of approximately 150,000 distinct CDR3 sequences in the sample, roughly 43% were seen once. Patients picked for sequencing had shown CD8+CD57+ cell expansion detected by flow cytometry. Source material: sorted CD4+, CD8+, or CD8+CD57+ T cells (not recorded which) from PBMCs. Receptors were obtained from a human donor with aplastic anemia.

This clonotype was detected ten times or more. J is TRBJ2-7 and V is TRBV7-3, with D possibly being TRBD2 (5 bases). The length of the CDR3 is 17 residues. The V gene's germline CDR1 is SGHTA and CDR2 FQGTGA. Trimming took 2 bases from V and 0 from J, leaving 17 bases between them. The CDR3 DNA is TGTGCCAGCAGCTTATTACCCCCGGGAATACTCTCCTACGAGCAGTACTTC. This gives the protein CASSLLPPGILSYEQYF.

This clonotype showed up many times. The chain couples TRBV2 to TRBJ1-2; no definite D call. Deletions cut 1 base from V and 5 bases from J, with 2 bases between. Looked up from germline, CDR1 is SNHLY and CDR2 is FYNNEI. There are 11 residues in the CDR3. The CDR3 protein is CASSEEYGYTF. CDR3 sequence (DNA): TGTGCCAGCAGTGAAGAGTATGGCTACACCTTC.

This clonotype was observed at least ten times. J is TRBJ1-1 and V is TRBV13, with 7 bases identical to TRBD1. Germline-derived CDR1 and CDR2 are PRHDT and FYEKMQ (reference sequence). After removal of 6 bases from V and 7 bases from J, the junction contained 11 bases not matched to a gene. The CDR3 totals 14 residues. CDR3 amino acids: CASRRQGRRVEAFF. The CDR3 DNA is TGTGCCAGCAGGAGACAGGGCAGGAGGGTTGAAGCTTTCTTT.

This clonotype was seen many times. The chain is built from TRBV5-5 and TRBJ1-2, with D tentatively TRBD1 (5 bases). CDR3 length equals 14 residues. V lost 0 bases and J 7 bases, leaving 13 bases between the germline ends. Germline V gene data show CDR1 as SGHKS and CDR2 as YYEKEE (reference sequence). The CDR3: CASSLARVGRGYTF. The CDR3 coding sequence is TGTGCCAGCAGCTTGGCCAGGGTTGGTCGTGGCTACACCTTC.

About this clonotype: This sequence may be a read error, since a much larger clone differs from it by one base. The chain employs TRBV5-1 and TRBJ2-3; D might be TRBD1 (6 bases). The better agreement between TRBJ1-5 and the DNA end casts doubt on the J call. CDR1 is SGHRS and CDR2 is YFSETQ in the germline V gene. CDR3 length: 18 amino acids. The CDR3 sequence is CASSLGLAGAPGTDTQHF. For the CDR3, the DNA is TGCGCCAGCAGCTTGGGCTTAGCGGGGGCGCCTGGCACAGATACGCAGCATTTT.

Points on this clonotype: It may be a read error: a sequence one base away is much more abundant. This chain connects TRBV6-5 to TRBJ2-5; D gene uncertain. Germline assignment: CDR1 MNHEY and CDR2 SVGAGI. V shed 4 bases and J shed 5 bases, with 14 bases lying between them. This CDR3 contains 14 residues. Here the CDR3 DNA reads TGTGCCAGCAGTTCCAGCGAGGTTAAGGAGACCCAGTACTTC. This sequence encodes CASSSSEVKETQYF.

The genes are TRBV6-1 and TRBJ2-1; TRBD2 is a possible D gene (6 bases). Germline V gives CDR1 MNHNS, CDR2 SASEGT. The CDR3 loop spans 15 amino acids. V lost 0 bases to trimming and J lost 0 bases, with 6 bases between them. This CDR3 reads CASSEAGGSYNEQFF. The CDR3 DNA follows: TGTGCCAGCAGTGAAGCGGGGGGCTCCTACAATGAGCAGTTCTTC.

On this clonotype itself: At one boundary the junction diverges from the germline segment, which might be a read error. V and J are TRBV25-1 and TRBJ2-7; D is uncertain. Germline lookup yields CDR1 MGHDK and CDR2 SYGVNS. This CDR3 comprises 15 residues. This chain's CDR3 is CASGPDQHTTYERYF. The CDR3, as DNA: TGTGCCAGCGGCCCCGATCAACACACGACCTACGAGCGGTACTTC.

The gene calls are TRBV19 and TRBJ2-2; D gene uncertain. The length of the CDR3 is 13 residues. Trimming removed 5 bases from V and 4 bases from J, with 8 bases in between. CDR1 LNHDA and CDR2 SQIVND come from the germline V gene (reference sequence). CDR3 sequence reads: CASSLGPTGELFF. CDR3 nucleotides: TGTGCCAGTAGTTTAGGGCCCACCGGGGAGCTGTTTTTT.

Regarding this clonotype: One end of the junction does not line up with germline, which may come from a read error. V gene TRBV20-1 combines with J gene TRBJ2-7; 8 nucleotides agree with TRBD1. The CDR3 has 13 amino acids. The germline CDR1 and CDR2 sequences are DFQATT and SNEGSKA (reference sequence). CDR3: CSAPGQEIYEQYF. The CDR3, as DNA: TGCAGTGCGCCGGGACAGGAGATCTACGAACAGTACTTC.

This clonotype was recorded many times. The chain couples TRBV14 to TRBJ1-5; no firm D call. CDR1 is SGHDN and CDR2 is FVKESK in the germline V gene. The CDR3 extends over 15 amino acids. The V end was cut by 0 bases, the J end by 3 bases, with 9 bases between. CDR3 coding DNA: TGTGCCAGCAGCCAAGAATCACAGCCCAATCAGCCCCAGCATTTT. Translating it yields CASSQESQPNQPQHF.

A remark on this clonotype: A read error may produce the germline difference seen at one junction end. The chain is built from TRBV11-1 and TRBJ2-1; perhaps TRBD1 as D (6 bases). The CDR3 totals 16 residues. The V gene's germline CDR1 is SGHAT and CDR2 FQDESV (reference sequence). CDR3 in DNA: TGTGCCAGCAGCTTCCACAGGGCCCTCTCCTACAATGAGCATTTCTTC. It encodes CASSFHRALSYNEHFF.

The sample holds many counts of this clonotype. In nucleotides, the CDR3 is TGTGCCACCAGCAACGATAAAAGGGGACGCACAGATACGCAGTATTTT. Translated, it gives CATSNDKRGRTDTQYF. This chain joins TRBV15 and TRBJ2-3; D assignment may be TRBD1 or TRBD2 (5 bases each). The germline V gene encodes CDR1 LNHNV and CDR2 YYDKDF (reference sequence). Trimming pared 4 bases from V and 1 base from J, leaving 15 bases between. The CDR3 extends over 16 amino acids. The full variable domain, completed using reference TRBV15 and TRBJ2-3, is DAMVIQNPRYQVTQFGKPVTLSCSQTLNHNVMYWYQQKSSQAPKLLFHYYDKDFNNEADTPDNFQSRRPNTSFCFLDIRSPGLGDTAMYLCATSNDKRGRTDTQYFGPGTRLTVL.

This chain links TRBV25-1 with TRBJ2-3; 14 bases fit TRBD2. Germline values: CDR1 MGHDK, CDR2 SYGVNS. Losses at the gene ends were 5 bases for V and 5 bases for J; bases not matched to a gene: 6. CDR3 length: 16 amino acids. The CDR3 nucleotides read TGTGCCAGCAGTACCGGGACTAGCGGGGGTAGAGATACGCAGTATTTT. It yields the protein CASSTGTSGGRDTQYF. The full variable domain, completed using reference TRBV25-1 and TRBJ2-3, is EADIYQTPRYLVIGTGKKITLECSQTMGHDKMYWYQQDPGMELHLIHYSYGVNSTEKGDLSSESTVSRIRTEHFPLTLESARPSHTSQYLCASSTGTSGGRDTQYFGPGTRLTVL.

This clonotype came up a few times. The rearrangement links TRBV15 to TRBJ2-7; D uncertain. Germline V gene data show CDR1 as LNHNV and CDR2 as YYDKDF (reference sequence). CDR3 length: 14 residues. The V end lost 2 bases, the J end lost 7 bases, and 15 bases lay between the germline ends. The CDR3 sequence: CATSRTRYAGEQYF. CDR3 DNA: TGTGCCACCAGCAGAACCCGATATGCTGGGGAGCAGTACTTC.

J is TRBJ2-5 and V is TRBV7-3; D unclear. V shed 5 bases and J shed 7 bases, with 8 bases lying between them. Germline CDR1 is SGHTA and CDR2 is FQGTGA. This CDR3 region has 11 residues. The CDR3 DNA reads TGTGCCAGCAGCCTGTCTGGGACCCAGTACTTC. It translates to CASSLSGTQYF.

Regarding this clonotype: Since no conserved phenylalanine or tryptophan closes the CDR3, a read error is the likely cause. Because the CDR3's place on the DNA is in doubt, the DNA is left out and the CDR3 is given as listed by TCRdb. The chain joins TRBV7-2 to TRBJ2-5. The CDR3 length equals 8 residues, ends included. CDR1 and CDR2 (germline): SGHTA, FQGNSA. The CDR3 loop reads CASSLGSS.

The CDR3 region has the DNA TGTGCCACAAGGCGGGAGCTAGGCACTGAAGCTTTCTTT. Translating gives CATRRELGTEAFF. The genes are TRBV15 and TRBJ1-1; D gene unclear. The CDR3 has 13 residues. V gave up 9 bases and J gave up 4 bases, with 15 bases separating them. Germline CDR1 LNHNV, CDR2 YYDKDF (reference sequence).